This TCR beta chain derives from a study of CD8+CD57+ T cells in acquired aplastic anemia. At the level of the study: Mean yield of DNA from sorted CD4+ and CD8+ cells was 2.5 to 4 ug.

Genomic DNA served as template for TCR beta VDJ and CDR3 profiling. TCRdb reprocessed the reads via MiXCR and lists one record per CDR3 protein. Of approximately 250,000 distinct CDR3 sequences in the sample, less than 85% were seen once. Remarks on this clonotype: The antigen remains undetermined. One end of the junction varies from germline; a read error may be responsible.

The sequenced patients had an expansion of CD8+CD57+ cells seen by flow cytometry. Study results and caveats: Common to patients and controls were roughly 30 CD8+ CDR3 sequences.

CDR3 length equals 14 residues. The germline gives CDR1 SGHTA, CDR2 FQGTGA. The chain employs TRBV7-3 and TRBJ2-5; D remains unclear. Sequenced: sorted CD4+, CD8+, or CD8+CD57+ T cells (not recorded which) from PBMCs. This receptor was identified in a human donor with aplastic anemia. The CDR3 sequence is CATSRGSAQETKYF. The CDR3 region has the DNA TGTGCCACCAGCCGAGGCAGCGCCCAAGAGACCAAGTACTTC.